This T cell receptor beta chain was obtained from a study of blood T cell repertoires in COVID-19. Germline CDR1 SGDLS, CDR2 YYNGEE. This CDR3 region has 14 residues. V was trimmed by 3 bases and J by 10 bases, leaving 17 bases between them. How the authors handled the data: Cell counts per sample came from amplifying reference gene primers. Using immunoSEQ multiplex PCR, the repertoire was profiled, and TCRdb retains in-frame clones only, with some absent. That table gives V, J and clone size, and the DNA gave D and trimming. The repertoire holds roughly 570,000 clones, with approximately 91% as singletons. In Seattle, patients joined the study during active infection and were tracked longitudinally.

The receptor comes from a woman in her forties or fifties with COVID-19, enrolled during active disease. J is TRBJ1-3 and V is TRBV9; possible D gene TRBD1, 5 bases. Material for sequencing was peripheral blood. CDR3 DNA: TGTGCCAGCAGCGGAGAGGCGGGGGTCGGGACCATATATTTT. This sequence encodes CASSGEAGVGTIYF. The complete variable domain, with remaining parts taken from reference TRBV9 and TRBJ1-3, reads DSGVTQTPKHLITATGQRVTLRCSPRSGDLSVYWYQQSLDQGLQFLIQYYNGEERAKGNILERFSAQQFPDLHSELNLSSLELGDSALYFCASSGEAGVGTIYFGEGSWLTVV.